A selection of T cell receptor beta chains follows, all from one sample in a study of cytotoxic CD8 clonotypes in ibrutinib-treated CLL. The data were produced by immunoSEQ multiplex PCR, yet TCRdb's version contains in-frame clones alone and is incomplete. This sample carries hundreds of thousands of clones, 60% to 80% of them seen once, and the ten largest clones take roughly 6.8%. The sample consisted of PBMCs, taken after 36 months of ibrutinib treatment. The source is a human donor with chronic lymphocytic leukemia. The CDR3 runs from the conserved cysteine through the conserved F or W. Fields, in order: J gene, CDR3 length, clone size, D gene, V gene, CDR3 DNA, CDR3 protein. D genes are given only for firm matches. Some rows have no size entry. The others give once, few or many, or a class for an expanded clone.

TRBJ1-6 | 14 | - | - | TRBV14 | TGTGCCAGCAGCCAAGACAGGGGTTTGTCACCCCTCCACTTT | CASSQDRGLSPLHF
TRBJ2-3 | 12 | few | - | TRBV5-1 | TGCGCCAGCAGCTTGTTCCGGGATACGCAGTATTTT | CASSLFRDTQYF
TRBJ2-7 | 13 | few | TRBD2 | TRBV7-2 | TGTGCCAGCAGCTTAACTAGCGGCCACGAGCAGTACTTC | CASSLTSGHEQYF
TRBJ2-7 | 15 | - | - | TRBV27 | TGTGCCAGCAGTAGAACGGGCCCCGGACTCTACGAGCAGTACTTC | CASSRTGPGLYEQYF
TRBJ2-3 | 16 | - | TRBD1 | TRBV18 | TGTGCCAGCTCACTACGAGGGACAGGGGGCACAGATACGCAGTATTTT | CASSLRGTGGTDTQYF
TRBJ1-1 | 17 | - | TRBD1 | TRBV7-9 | TGTGCCAGCAGCCCTAGGACAACAGGGGTCATAAACACTGAAGCTTTCTTT | CASSPRTTGVINTEAFF
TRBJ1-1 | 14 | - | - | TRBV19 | TGTGCCAGTAGTATTGTTGCAGGGTACACTGAAGCTTTCTTT | CASSIVAGYTEAFF
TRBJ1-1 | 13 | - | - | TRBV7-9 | TGTGCCAGCAGCCTTGAACGGAACACTGAAGCTTTCTTT | CASSLERNTEAFF
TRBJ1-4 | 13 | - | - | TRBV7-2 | TGTGCCAGCAGCTTAGTAGGGTCCAGTAAACTGTTTTTT | CASSLVGSSKLFF
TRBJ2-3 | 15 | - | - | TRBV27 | TGTGCCACCGCCGCTGGGACTCAACACACAGATACGCAGTATTTT | CATAAGTQHTDTQYF
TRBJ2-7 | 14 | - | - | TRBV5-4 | TGTGCCAGCAGCTTGTCCGCGGGGGCGGGAGAGCAGTACTTC | CASSLSAGAGEQYF
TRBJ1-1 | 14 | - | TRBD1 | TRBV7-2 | TGTGCCAGCAGCTTAGACCGGGACAGGGGTAAAGCTTTCTTT | CASSLDRDRGKAFF
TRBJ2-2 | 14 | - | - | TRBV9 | TGTGCCAGCAGCGCCCACAGGGTTACCGGGGAGCTGTTTTTT | CASSAHRVTGELFF
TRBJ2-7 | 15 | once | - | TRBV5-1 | TGCGCCAGCAGCTTGGGGGTCTCTGGCCCCTACGAGCAGTACTTC | CASSLGVSGPYEQYF
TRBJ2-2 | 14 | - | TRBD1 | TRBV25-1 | TGTGCCAGCAGTAGGGACAGGGGAACCGGGGAGCTGTTTTTT | CASSRDRGTGELFF
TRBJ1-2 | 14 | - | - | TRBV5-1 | TGCGCCAGCTCTTGGGGGGTTACTAACTATGGCTACACCTTC | CASSWGVTNYGYTF
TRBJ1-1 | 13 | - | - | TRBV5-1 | TGCGCCAGCAGCGTCTTAATGGGGGCTGAAGCTTTCTTT | CASSVLMGAEAFF
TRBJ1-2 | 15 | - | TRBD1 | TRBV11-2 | TGTGCCAGCAGCCCGGATGACAGGGTGGCCTATGGCTACACCTTC | CASSPDDRVAYGYTF
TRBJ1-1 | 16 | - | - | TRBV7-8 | TGTGCCAGCAGCTTAGGACTGGGCGGGCTTAACACTGAAGCTTTCTTT | CASSLGLGGLNTEAFF
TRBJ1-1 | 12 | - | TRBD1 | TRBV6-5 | TGTGCCAGCAGTTACCAGACAGGGGACGCTTTCTTT | CASSYQTGDAFF
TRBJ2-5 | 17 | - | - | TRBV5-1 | TGCGCCAGCAGCTTGACTAAGACCCCCCAAATGAAGGAGACCCAGTACTTC | CASSLTKTPQMKETQYF
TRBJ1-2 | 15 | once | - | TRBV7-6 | TGTGCCAGCAGCTTAGCTCTAAACAGCGACTATGGCTACACCTTC | CASSLALNSDYGYTF
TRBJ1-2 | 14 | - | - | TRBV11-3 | TGTGCCAGCAGCCATTCGGGGGACAACTATGGCTACACCTTC | CASSHSGDNYGYTF
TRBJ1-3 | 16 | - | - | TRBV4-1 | TGCGCCAGCAGCCAAAACCGGGGGGCGTCTGGAAACACCATATATTTT | CASSQNRGASGNTIYF
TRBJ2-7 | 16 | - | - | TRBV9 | TGTGCCAGCAGCGTAGATGGTAGCGTATCATCCTACGAGCAGTACTTC | CASSVDGSVSSYEQYF
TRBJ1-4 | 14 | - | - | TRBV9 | TGTGCCAGCAGCCTGGACAGCCATAATGAAAAACTGTTTTTT | CASSLDSHNEKLFF
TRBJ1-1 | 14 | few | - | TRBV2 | TGTGCCAGCAGTGGGGAGGGTCGGAGCACTGAAGCTTTCTTT | CASSGEGRSTEAFF
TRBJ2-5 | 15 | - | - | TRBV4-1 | TGCGCCAGCAGCCAAAACCCCCTCGGTAGGGAGACCCAGTACTTC | CASSQNPLGRETQYF
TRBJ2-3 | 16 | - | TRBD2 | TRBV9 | TGTGCCAGCAGCGGACCTAGCGGGCGACTCACAGATACGCAGTATTTT | CASSGPSGRLTDTQYF
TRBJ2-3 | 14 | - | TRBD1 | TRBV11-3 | TGTGCCAGCACCCGGACAGGGAACACAGATACGCAGTATTTT | CASTRTGNTDTQYF
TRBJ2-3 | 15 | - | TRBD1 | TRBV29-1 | TGCAGCGTTGATTCGGCAGGGGGCAGGGTAGATACGCAGTATTTT | CSVDSAGGRVDTQYF
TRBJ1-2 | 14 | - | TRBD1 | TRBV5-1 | TGCGCCAGCAGCACCCGGACAGGGGACTATGGCTACACCTTC | CASSTRTGDYGYTF
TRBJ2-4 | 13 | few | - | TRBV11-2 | TGTGCCAGCAGCTTAGATCTTAGAAACATTCAGTACTTC | CASSLDLRNIQYF
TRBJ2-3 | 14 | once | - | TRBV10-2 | TGCGCCAGCGGATACATGGGGCGCACAGATACGCAGTATTTT | CASGYMGRTDTQYF
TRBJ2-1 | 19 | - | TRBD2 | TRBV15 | TGTGCCACCAGCAGTGCCGGGACTAGCGGGGGAAACTCCTACAATGAGCAGTTCTTC | CATSSAGTSGGNSYNEQFF
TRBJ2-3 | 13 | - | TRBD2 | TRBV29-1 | TGCAGCGTTCCGCGGGAGGCCACAGATACGCAGTATTTT | CSVPREATDTQYF
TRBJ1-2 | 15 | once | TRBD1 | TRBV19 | TGTGCCAGTAGTATTGAGGGCAGGGGGCACTATGGCTACACCTTC | CASSIEGRGHYGYTF
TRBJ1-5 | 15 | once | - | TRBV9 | TGTGCCAGCAGCGTAGAGGGGCACGTCAATCAGCCCCAGCATTTT | CASSVEGHVNQPQHF
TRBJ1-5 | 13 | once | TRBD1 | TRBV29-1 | TGCAGCGTAGAGACAGGGGGCAGTCAGCCCCAGCATTTT | CSVETGGSQPQHF
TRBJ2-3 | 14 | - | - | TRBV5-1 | TGCGCCAGCAGCTTGTCTAACCGCGGGCTTACGCAGTATTTT | CASSLSNRGLTQYF
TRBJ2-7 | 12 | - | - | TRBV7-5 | TGTGCCAGAAGCTTAGAGCAGTACGAGCAGTACTTC | CARSLEQYEQYF
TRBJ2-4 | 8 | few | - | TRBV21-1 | TGTGCCAGCCCTCTTCAGTACTTC | CASPLQYF
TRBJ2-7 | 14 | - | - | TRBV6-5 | TGTGCCAGCAGTCCTACCTACAGTTCCTACGAGCAGTACTTC | CASSPTYSSYEQYF
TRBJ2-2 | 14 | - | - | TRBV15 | TGTGCCACCACGGGCACGCCGAACACCGGGGAGCTGTTTTTT | CATTGTPNTGELFF
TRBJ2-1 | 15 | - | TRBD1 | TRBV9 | TGTGCCAGCAGCCTCGACAGGGTCACCTACAATGAGCAGTTCTTC | CASSLDRVTYNEQFF